This is a list of T cell receptor beta chains from one sample in a study of response to subunit inactivated influenza vaccine. TCRdb passed the RT-PCR reads through MiXCR, listing each CDR3 protein once. The table includes 650,000 to 700,000 distinct CDR3 sequences, approximately 15% detected once. Sequencing used PBMCs from blood, obtained 11 to 12 days after vaccination. The receptors stem from a man aged 50-59 years who received an inactivated influenza vaccine. Each CDR3 is given with its conserved first and last residue. The D gene is left open where the match is weak. Clone size is stated in some rows and not others, as once, few, many or a class when expanded.

v_call: TRBV27
d_call: TRBD2
clone_size: few
j_call: TRBJ2-5
cdr3_nt: TGTGCCAGCAGACGGACTAGCGGGGGGGCGTTTTCATCGGCGGAGACCCAGTACTTC
cdr3_aa: CASRRTSGGAFSSAETQYF

v_call: TRBV12-3/TRBV12-4
d_call: .
clone_size: many
j_call: TRBJ2-5
cdr3_nt: TGTGCCAGCACCATAGCAGGGGTTGAGACCCAGTACTTC
cdr3_aa: CASTIAGVETQYF

v_call: TRBV7-8
d_call: .
clone_size: few
j_call: TRBJ1-6
cdr3_nt: TGTGCCAGCAGCTTAGCGCGGCGGGGTAATTCACCCCTCCACTTT
cdr3_aa: CASSLARRGNSPLHF

v_call: TRBV20-1
d_call: TRBD2
clone_size: few
j_call: TRBJ2-1
cdr3_nt: TGCAGTGCTAGTTCTAAGCGGGAGTCTTACAATGAGCAGTTCTTC
cdr3_aa: CSASSKRESYNEQFF

v_call: TRBV18
d_call: TRBD2
clone_size: few
j_call: TRBJ2-7
cdr3_nt: TGTGCCAGCTCACCGGCAAAACTAGCGGGGGCCCACGAGCAGTACTTC
cdr3_aa: CASSPAKLAGAHEQYF

v_call: TRBV12-3/TRBV12-4
d_call: TRBD1
clone_size: .
j_call: TRBJ2-5
cdr3_nt: TGTGACAGCAGTTCGGGACAGAAAGAGACCCAGTACTTC
cdr3_aa: CDSSSGQKETQYF

v_call: TRBV5-1
d_call: .
clone_size: .
j_call: TRBJ1-1
cdr3_nt: TGCGCCAGCAGGGGAACGGAACGGACTGAAGCTTTCTTT
cdr3_aa: CASRGTERTEAFF

v_call: TRBV29-1
d_call: .
clone_size: .
j_call: TRBJ2-3
cdr3_nt: TGCAGCGTTGAAAAAGACAGCACAGATACGCAGTATTTT
cdr3_aa: CSVEKDSTDTQYF

v_call: TRBV20-1
d_call: .
clone_size: .
j_call: TRBJ2-6
cdr3_nt: TGCAGTGCGACGGCCTCTGGGGCCAACGTCCTGACTTTC
cdr3_aa: CSATASGANVLTF

v_call: TRBV5-1
d_call: .
clone_size: .
j_call: TRBJ2-3
cdr3_nt: TGCACCAGCAGCTTGGGGTCAGTGGGATCCACAGATACGCAGTATTTT
cdr3_aa: CTSSLGSVGSTDTQYF

v_call: TRBV5-5
d_call: TRBD2
clone_size: many
j_call: TRBJ2-1
cdr3_nt: TGTGCCAGCAGCCTTAGCGGGGGGGCATTCAATGAGCAGTTCTTC
cdr3_aa: CASSLSGGAFNEQFF

v_call: TRBV10-2
d_call: TRBD2
clone_size: .
j_call: TRBJ2-3
cdr3_nt: TGCGCCAGCACGTCTAGCGGGACCTTGTACACAGATACGCAGTATTTT
cdr3_aa: CASTSSGTLYTDTQYF

v_call: TRBV28
d_call: TRBD1
clone_size: few
j_call: TRBJ2-1
cdr3_nt: TGTGCCAGCAGTCGGGACAGAATCCCCCGCGAGCAGTTCTTC
cdr3_aa: CASSRDRIPREQFF

v_call: TRBV20-1
d_call: .
clone_size: few
j_call: TRBJ2-2
cdr3_nt: TGCAGTGCTAGTGGGGGAAAAGGGGCGAACACCGGGGAGCTGTTTTTT
cdr3_aa: CSASGGKGANTGELFF

v_call: TRBV20-1
d_call: TRBD2
clone_size: few
j_call: TRBJ2-6
cdr3_nt: TGCGGGGGGGTCCCCCCCCTACGCTCTGGGGCCAACGTCCTGACTTTC
cdr3_aa: CGGVPPLRSGANVLTF

v_call: TRBV6-2/TRBV6-3
d_call: TRBD2
clone_size: .
j_call: TRBJ2-1
cdr3_nt: TGTGCCAGCAGTTACCAGGGTAGCGGGGGGTACAATGAGCAGTTCTTC
cdr3_aa: CASSYQGSGGYNEQFF

v_call: TRBV7-9
d_call: TRBD2
clone_size: few
j_call: TRBJ2-7
cdr3_nt: TGTGCCAGCAGCCTACTACCGGGAGGGATCGACTACGAGCAGTACTTC
cdr3_aa: CASSLLPGGIDYEQYF

v_call: TRBV5-1
d_call: TRBD1
clone_size: .
j_call: TRBJ1-1
cdr3_nt: TGCGCCAGCAGCAGAGACAGGGTGAACACTGAAGCTTTCTTT
cdr3_aa: CASSRDRVNTEAFF

v_call: TRBV20-1
d_call: TRBD2
clone_size: few
j_call: TRBJ2-7
cdr3_nt: TGCAGTGCCCAGTCGGGAGGGTCCTACGAGCAGTACTTC
cdr3_aa: CSAQSGGSYEQYF

v_call: TRBV11-2
d_call: .
clone_size: .
j_call: TRBJ2-3
cdr3_nt: TGTGCCAGCAGTTCCGACAGGCGCACAGATACGCAGTATTTT
cdr3_aa: CASSSDRRTDTQYF

v_call: TRBV4-3
d_call: .
clone_size: .
j_call: TRBJ2-1
cdr3_nt: TGCGCCAGCAGCCAAGATGAGGGGAATGAGCAGTTCTTC
cdr3_aa: CASSQDEGNEQFF

v_call: TRBV11-2
d_call: .
clone_size: .
j_call: TRBJ1-5
cdr3_nt: TGTGCCAGCAGCCGGGACACCTATAGCAATCAGCCCCAGCATTTT
cdr3_aa: CASSRDTYSNQPQHF

v_call: TRBV3-1
d_call: .
clone_size: .
j_call: TRBJ2-3
cdr3_nt: TGTGCCAGCAGCCACTTCTCAGATACGCAGTATTTT
cdr3_aa: CASSHFSDTQYF

v_call: TRBV6-1
d_call: .
clone_size: few
j_call: TRBJ2-1
cdr3_nt: TGTGCCAGCAGGGGGACGGTTCCCTCCTACAATGAGCAGTTCTTC
cdr3_aa: CASRGTVPSYNEQFF

v_call: TRBV12-3/TRBV12-4
d_call: .
clone_size: many
j_call: TRBJ2-7
cdr3_nt: TGTGCCAGCTCCCCCCGGGGCAGGACGACCTACGAGCAGTACTTC
cdr3_aa: CASSPRGRTTYEQYF

v_call: TRBV20-1
d_call: .
clone_size: .
j_call: TRBJ1-1
cdr3_nt: TGCAGTGCTAGCCGGGGACCGAACACTGAAGCTTTCTTT
cdr3_aa: CSASRGPNTEAFF

v_call: TRBV7-8
d_call: .
clone_size: few
j_call: TRBJ2-1
cdr3_nt: TGTGCCAGCAGATCAGAGCAGAGGTCCCTTTACAATGAGCAGTTCTTC
cdr3_aa: CASRSEQRSLYNEQFF

v_call: TRBV5-8
d_call: .
clone_size: .
j_call: TRBJ1-5
cdr3_nt: TGTGCCAGCACCCGACAGGATAATCAGCCCCAGCATTTT
cdr3_aa: CASTRQDNQPQHF

v_call: TRBV5-1
d_call: TRBD1
clone_size: .
j_call: TRBJ2-5
cdr3_nt: TGCGCCAGCAGCCCTCTCTGGACAGGGGGCCCTGAGACCCAGTACTTC
cdr3_aa: CASSPLWTGGPETQYF

v_call: TRBV11-2
d_call: .
clone_size: .
j_call: TRBJ2-1
cdr3_nt: TGTGCCAGCAGCTTAGATAAATTGGCGCTACAAACCAATGAGCAGTTCTTC
cdr3_aa: CASSLDKLALQTNEQFF

v_call: TRBV10-3
d_call: TRBD2
clone_size: .
j_call: TRBJ2-6
cdr3_nt: TGTGCCATCACCTCGACTAGCGGGAGAGGCACTGGGGCCAACGTCCTGACTTTC
cdr3_aa: CAITSTSGRGTGANVLTF

v_call: TRBV7-9
d_call: .
clone_size: .
j_call: TRBJ2-1
cdr3_nt: TGTGCCAGCAGCTTAGTCGGGCAGAGATTATCCAATGAGCAGTTCTTC
cdr3_aa: CASSLVGQRLSNEQFF

v_call: TRBV20-1
d_call: TRBD1
clone_size: .
j_call: TRBJ2-7
cdr3_nt: TGCAGTGCTGAGGCCCCGGGACAGGGGGCCTACGAGCAGTACTTC
cdr3_aa: CSAEAPGQGAYEQYF

v_call: TRBV7-2
d_call: .
clone_size: few
j_call: TRBJ2-7
cdr3_nt: TGTGCCAGCAGCTTCCGGGACAACTCCTACGAGCAGTACTTC
cdr3_aa: CASSFRDNSYEQYF

v_call: TRBV12-3/TRBV12-4
d_call: .
clone_size: few
j_call: TRBJ1-5
cdr3_nt: TGTGCCAGCAGTTTAGCGTGGGGAGGTATTAGCAATCAGCCCCAGCATTTT
cdr3_aa: CASSLAWGGISNQPQHF

v_call: TRBV7-3
d_call: .
clone_size: few
j_call: TRBJ2-6
cdr3_nt: TGTGCCAGCAGCTTAACGGCGGGGACGTACGGGGCCAACGTCCTGACTTTC
cdr3_aa: CASSLTAGTYGANVLTF

v_call: TRBV5-6
d_call: .
clone_size: .
j_call: TRBJ2-2
cdr3_nt: TGTGCCAGCACCTCGCCGGGAGAGTCCGGGGAGCTGTTTTTT
cdr3_aa: CASTSPGESGELFF

v_call: TRBV20-1
d_call: .
clone_size: many
j_call: TRBJ1-5
cdr3_nt: TGCAGTGCTAGAAAGACAGGTAATCAGCCCCAGCATTTT
cdr3_aa: CSARKTGNQPQHF

v_call: TRBV10-3
d_call: TRBD2
clone_size: .
j_call: TRBJ2-6
cdr3_nt: TGTGCCATCGGGGAGGGAGCTGGGGCCAACGTCCTGACTTTC
cdr3_aa: CAIGEGAGANVLTF

v_call: TRBV9
d_call: .
clone_size: many
j_call: TRBJ2-1
cdr3_nt: TGTGCCAGCAGCGTAAGGATGGGCGGATCCTCCTACAATGAGCAGTTCTTC
cdr3_aa: CASSVRMGGSSYNEQFF

v_call: TRBV4-1
d_call: .
clone_size: many
j_call: TRBJ2-1
cdr3_nt: TGCGCCAGCAGCCAAGAGCCACTTTACAATGAGCAGTTCTTC
cdr3_aa: CASSQEPLYNEQFF

v_call: TRBV29-1
d_call: .
clone_size: few
j_call: TRBJ2-2
cdr3_nt: TGCAGCGTTGAAGTCCGTGGGAAAGGGAACACCGGGGAGCTGTTTTTT
cdr3_aa: CSVEVRGKGNTGELFF